This paragraph reports one TCR beta chain. The data are from a study of T cells of healthy individuals. Each CDR3 protein gets one entry after TCRdb re-called the 5' RACE reads with MiXCR. Of 95,000 to 100,000 distinct CDR3 sequences listed, about 16% are singletons. The CDR3 loop spans 11 amino acids. Trimming shortened V by 4 bases and J by 5 bases, and 8 bases separated the two germline ends. CDR1 is DFQATT and CDR2 is SNEGSKA in the germline V gene (reference sequence). The V gene is TRBV20-1, the J gene TRBJ2-5; no clear D gene. This clonotype was obtained from a human donor in good health. The CDR3 here is CSATITETQYF. CDR3 in DNA: TGCAGTGCTACAATAACGGAGACCCAGTACTTC.